The present T cell receptor (beta chain) was sequenced within a study of OX40 agonist ivuxolimab in advanced cancers. The CDR3 is made up of 16 amino acids. Trimming removed 0 bases from V and 1 base from J, with 14 bases in between. In germline, CDR1 is SGDLS, CDR2 YYNGEE. Study-level results: Averaging showed that CD8+ T cells had more expanded clones than CD4+ did.

A note on this clone: No antigen is known for it.

TCRdb's table, derived via immunoSEQ multiplex PCR, lists solely in-frame clones and lacks some. The sample carries 60,000 to 85,000 clones, around 86% recorded once. The J gene is TRBJ2-7, the V gene TRBV9; D is possibly TRBD1 (6 bases). The source material was CD4+ or CD8+ T cells sorted from blood, sampled in a trial of the OX40 agonist ivuxolimab. This receptor was obtained from an adult with an advanced solid tumor such as melanoma, head and neck, liver or kidney cancer. The CDR3 protein is CASSVDFWTASYEQYF. CDR3 bases: TGTGCCAGCAGCGTAGATTTTTGGACAGCTTCCTACGAGCAGTACTTC. The variable domain in full, completed from reference TRBV9 and TRBJ2-7, reads DSGVTQTPKHLITATGQRVTLRCSPRSGDLSVYWYQQSLDQGLQFLIQYYNGEERAKGNILERFSAQQFPDLHSELNLSSLELGDSALYFCASSVDFWTASYEQYFGPGTRLTVT.